This is a list of T cell receptor beta chains from one sample in a study of tumor-infiltrating lymphocytes in localized non-small cell lung cancer. Assay used: immunoSEQ multiplex PCR; TCRdb lists only in-frame clones, some missing. The table includes 13,000 to 15,000 clones, roughly 75% detected once. Sample: uninvolved lung tissue not adjacent to the tumor. These receptors were taken from a human donor with non-small cell lung cancer. The CDR3 runs from the conserved cysteine through the conserved F or W. The D gene is left open where the match is weak. Clone sizes are given selectively: once, few, many, or a class where the clone is expanded.

TGCAGCGTTGAGCGGGACAGGTTGACTGAAGCTTTCTTT,CSVERDRLTEAFF,TRBV29-1,few,TRBJ1-1,TRBD1
TGTGCCATCAGTGAGGGTCGGAATAGCAATCAGCCCCAGCATTTT,CAISEGRNSNQPQHF,TRBV6-6,NA,TRBJ1-5,NA
TGTGCCAGCAGTGAAACCCGGCGGGTCGGCTACACCTTC,CASSETRRVGYTF,TRBV6-1,NA,TRBJ1-2,NA
TGTGCCTGGACTCTTGATGAGGACAGGCGACACACTGAAGCTTTCTTT,CAWTLDEDRRHTEAFF,TRBV30,medium-sized,TRBJ1-1,TRBD1
TGCAGTGCTCTTCTTCTTGAGACCCAGTACTTC,CSALLLETQYF,TRBV20-1,large,TRBJ2-5,NA
TGTGCCAGTAATCACCAGGGGCGCTACTATGGCTACACCTTC,CASNHQGRYYGYTF,TRBV19,once,TRBJ1-2,NA
TGTGCCAGCAGCCCCCGACCGGGGGGCTACGAGCAGTACTTC,CASSPRPGGYEQYF,TRBV7-2,NA,TRBJ2-7,TRBD2
TGCGCCAGCAGCCAAGAATTTGGGTCGCGTCAGCCCCAGCATTTT,CASSQEFGSRQPQHF,TRBV4-1,few,TRBJ1-5,NA
TGTGCCAGCAGAGAGCCCCGCGGGGCCGGCAATGAGCAGTTCTTC,CASREPRGAGNEQFF,TRBV2,NA,TRBJ2-1,NA
TGCGCCAGCAGCCAAGAGCCCGGACGTCGGCGGACCTCTGGCTACACCTTC,CASSQEPGRRRTSGYTF,TRBV4-1,NA,TRBJ1-2,NA